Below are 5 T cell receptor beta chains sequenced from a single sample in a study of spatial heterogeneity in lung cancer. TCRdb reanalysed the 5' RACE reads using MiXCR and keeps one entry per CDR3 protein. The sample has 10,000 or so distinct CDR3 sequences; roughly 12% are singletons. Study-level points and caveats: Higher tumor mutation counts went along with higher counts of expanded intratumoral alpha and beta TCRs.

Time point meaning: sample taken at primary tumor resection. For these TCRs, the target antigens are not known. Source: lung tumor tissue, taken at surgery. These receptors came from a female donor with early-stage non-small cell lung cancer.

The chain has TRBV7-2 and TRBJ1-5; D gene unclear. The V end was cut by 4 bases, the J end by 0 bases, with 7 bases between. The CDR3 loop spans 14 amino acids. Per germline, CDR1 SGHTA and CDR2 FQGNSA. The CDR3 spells CASSWYDSNQPQHF. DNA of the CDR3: TGTGCCAGCAGCTGGTACGATAGCAATCAGCCCCAGCATTTT. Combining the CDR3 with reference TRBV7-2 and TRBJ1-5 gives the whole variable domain GAGVSQSPSNKVTEKGKDVELRCDPISGHTALYWYRQSLGQGLEFLIYFQGNSAPDKSGLPSDRFSAERTGGSVSTLTIQRTQQEDSAVYLCASSWYDSNQPQHFGDGTRLSIL.

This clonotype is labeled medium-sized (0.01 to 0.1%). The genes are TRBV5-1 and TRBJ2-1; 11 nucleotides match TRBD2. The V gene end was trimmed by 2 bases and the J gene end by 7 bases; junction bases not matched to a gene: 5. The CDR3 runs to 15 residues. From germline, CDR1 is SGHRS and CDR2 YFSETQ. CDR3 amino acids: CASSLQGLAGNEQFF. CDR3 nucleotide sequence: TGCGCCAGCAGCTTACAAGGACTAGCGGGTAATGAGCAGTTCTTC.

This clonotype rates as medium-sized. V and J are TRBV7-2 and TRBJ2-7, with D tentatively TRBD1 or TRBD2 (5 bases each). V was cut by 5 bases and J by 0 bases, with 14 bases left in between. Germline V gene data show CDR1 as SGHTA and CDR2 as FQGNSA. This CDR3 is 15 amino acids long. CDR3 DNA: TGTGCCAGCAGCCCCGAGGGTGACAGCTCCTACGAGCAGTACTTC. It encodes CASSPEGDSSYEQYF.

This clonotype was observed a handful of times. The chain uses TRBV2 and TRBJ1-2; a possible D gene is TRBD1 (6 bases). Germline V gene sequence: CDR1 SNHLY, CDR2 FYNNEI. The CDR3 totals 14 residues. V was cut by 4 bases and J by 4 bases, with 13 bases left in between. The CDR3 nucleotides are TGTGCCAGCAGTGGGACCGGGGGCGGCTATGGCTACACCTTC. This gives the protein CASSGTGGGYGYTF.

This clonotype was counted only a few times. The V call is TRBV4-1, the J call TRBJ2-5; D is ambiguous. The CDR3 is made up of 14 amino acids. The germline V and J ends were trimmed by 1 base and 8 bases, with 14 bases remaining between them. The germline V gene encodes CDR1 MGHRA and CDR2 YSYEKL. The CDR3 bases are TGCGCCAGCAGCCAAGTTGGTCAGTCAACTACCCAGTACTTC. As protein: CASSQVGQSTTQYF.